This entry describes one T cell receptor beta chain. The target antigen is unknown. The data were obtained in a study of OX40 agonist ivuxolimab in advanced cancers. Study summary: An anti-OX40 (CD134) antibody with agonistic activity, ivuxolimab, was administered to patients. Whole-study findings and limits: Low normalized T-cell clonal expansion was additionally recorded for some nonresponders.

Clones were read by immunoSEQ multiplex PCR, and TCRdb kept only the in-frame ones, dropping some. The sample lists some 10,000 clones; more than 65% were seen once. The CDR3 loop spans 16 amino acids. The chain couples TRBV21-1 to TRBJ1-5. TRBV21-1 has pseudogene status. The source is an adult with an advanced solid tumor such as melanoma, head and neck, liver or kidney cancer. The material sequenced was CD4+ or CD8+ T cells sorted from blood, taken in a trial of the OX40 agonist ivuxolimab. The CDR3 sequence is CASSNGGGPASQPQHF. As DNA, the CDR3 is TGTGCCAGCAGCAATGGGGGAGGGCCGGCCAGTCAGCCCCAGCATTTT.